This T cell receptor beta chain emerged from a study of chronic HIV infection and antiretroviral therapy (dated by TCRdb to the mid-2010s). Library preparation was by 5' RACE. Instrument on record: Illumina MiSeq. Starting from the raw public reads, TCRdb applied fastp trimming at Q25, assembled clones with MiXCR and retained in-frame beta chains. Each CDR3 protein appears once, grouped with its most common genes and DNA. The sample table records under 55,000 distinct CDR3 sequences; 15% to 20% of these occur just once. The ten largest clones add up to 2.8% of the sample. Concerning this clonotype: Its antigen is unknown. It has no much larger one-base neighbor in the sample; base qualities were not kept.

Material: peripheral blood. The sequence was obtained from an adult who had HIV and had not received antiretroviral therapy, or was an uninfected healthy control (not recorded which).

The CDR3 region: CASSSTDRRTLLNTGELFF. The DNA is TGTGCCAGCAGCTCAACGGACAGGCGGACCCTCCTGAACACCGGGGAGCTGTTTTTT. The V and J segments used are TRBV11-2 and TRBJ2-2, and 7 junction bases match TRBD1. The CDR3 holds 19 amino acids from the cysteine to the phenylalanine. The CDR3 DNA has 57 bases and is translated from base 1. The junction shows trimming of 4 bases on V and 1 base on J, and the gene matches do not reach 15 bases of it. From the germline V gene, CDR1 is SGHAT and CDR2 is FQNNGV.